The count of the clone carrying this T cell receptor beta chain is one. Its antigen remains unknown. Assay: immunoSEQ multiplex PCR; the TCRdb copy retains only in-frame clones and omits some. The sample consists of over 95,000 clones, 80% to 95% of them appearing once. The entry originates in a study of T cell responses to AZD1222 COVID-19 vaccine. Study conclusions and caveats: Close to half of all spike-specific TCRs reportedly target regions of the variants that are unmutated. The number of AZD1222 recipients seropositive at baseline was only five or six. Increased Spike-specific TCR breadth and depth were observed after two AZD1222 doses.

Trimming took 0 bases from V and 0 from J, leaving 13 bases between them. The CDR3 covers 16 residues. Germline values: CDR1 SGDLS, CDR2 YYNGEE. The input for sequencing was peripheral blood, taken on day 0 of AZD1222 vaccination. The clonotype comes from an adult in good health. This chain connects TRBV9 to TRBJ2-7; the D gene is possibly TRBD2 (6 bases). CDR3 DNA: TGTGCCAGCAGCGTAGAGGGTAGCGGATCCTCCTACGAGCAGTACTTC. Amino acid sequence: CASSVEGSGSSYEQYF.